The clone carrying this TCR beta chain was seen more than once but under ten times. This specimen comes from a study of blood T cells in healthy people across ages. There are 15 residues in the CDR3. With 7 bases removed from V and 4 bases from J, the gap between germline ends came to 20 bases. Germline V gene sequence: CDR1 MDHEN, CDR2 SYDVKM. A second PCR, run for roughly 7 to 11 cycles, used a sample-barcoded 5' primer plus a J-beta primer mix. TCRdb re-analysed the 5' RACE reads in MiXCR, keeping a single row per CDR3 protein. The sample holds approximately 800,000 distinct CDR3 sequences, around 45% seen once.

Input material: blood. The sequence was collected from a man at least 80 years old in good health. This chain joins TRBV28 and TRBJ2-7; D possibly matches TRBD1 or TRBD2 (7 bases each). The CDR3 region is CASTPGGQIVYEQYF. Here the CDR3 DNA reads TGTGCCAGCACCCCGGGGGGACAGATCGTTTACGAGCAGTACTTC.